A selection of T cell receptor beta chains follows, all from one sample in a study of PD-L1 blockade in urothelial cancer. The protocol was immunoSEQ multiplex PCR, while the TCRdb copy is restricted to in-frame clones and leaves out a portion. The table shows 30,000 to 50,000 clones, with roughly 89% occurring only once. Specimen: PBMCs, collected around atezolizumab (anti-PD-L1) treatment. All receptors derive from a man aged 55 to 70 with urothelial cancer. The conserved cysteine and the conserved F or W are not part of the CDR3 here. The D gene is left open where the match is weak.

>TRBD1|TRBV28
ASSIDRAYEQY
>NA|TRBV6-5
ASSYSKQGSGPLY
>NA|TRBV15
ATSRAQANNEQF
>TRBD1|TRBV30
ASGQGTYEQY
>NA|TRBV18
ASSPDSGAQPQH
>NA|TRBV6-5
ASSWSGGNTIY
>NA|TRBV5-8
ASSVRGLGNYGYT
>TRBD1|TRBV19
ASRGPPGGWETQY
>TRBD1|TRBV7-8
ASSLGTVGYEQY
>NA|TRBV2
ASSLRTENYGYT
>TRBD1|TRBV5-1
ASSLGQGAGTDTQY
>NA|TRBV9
ASSVEGHDNSPLH
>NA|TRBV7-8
ASSLEGDTSTGELF
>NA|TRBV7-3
ASSSQGVDEQF
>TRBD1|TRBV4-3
ASSPRDRLNEKLF
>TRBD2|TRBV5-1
ASSSGTSGGRQETQY
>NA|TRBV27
ASSLWAGSPYEQY
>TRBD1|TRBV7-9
ASSQKQGTMNTEAF
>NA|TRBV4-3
ASSQERQGYYNEQF
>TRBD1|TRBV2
ASSEQTGGPQETQY
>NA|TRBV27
ASRGRGGHNEKLF
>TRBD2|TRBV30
AWTTQREIQEQF
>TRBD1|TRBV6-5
ASKDRAGANVLT
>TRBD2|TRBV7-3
ASSPQGLAGGTDTQY
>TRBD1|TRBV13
ASSHPPGTGDTEAF
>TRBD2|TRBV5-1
ASSLEGSGGAKDEQF
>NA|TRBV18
ASSPLSGNEQY
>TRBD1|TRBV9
ASSVVGGQGARELF
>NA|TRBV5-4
ASSIKSRGNYGYT
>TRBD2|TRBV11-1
ASSPSGGVSEY
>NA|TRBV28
ASSFSYGGRRETQY
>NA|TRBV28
ASSSPLQANTEAF
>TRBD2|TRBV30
AWRRRASGNNEQF
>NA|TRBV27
ASRKGRDGLLQETQY
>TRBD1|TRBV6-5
ASTPETGNEQF
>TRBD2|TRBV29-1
SITRTSGVSTQY
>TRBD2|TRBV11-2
ASSLVRGLASEQF
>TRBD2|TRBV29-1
SGLTTSGTYEQY
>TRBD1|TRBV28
ASSLTGKVDTQY
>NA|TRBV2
ASSFLAQFSYEQY
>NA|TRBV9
ASSVVSGELF